The present entry profiles one T cell receptor (beta chain) with its context. This entry comes from a study of OX40 agonist ivuxolimab in advanced cancers. The assay was immunoSEQ multiplex PCR, and TCRdb's table has in-frame clones only and misses some. The sample holds roughly 70,000 clones; less than 90% are singletons and the top ten take around 0.65%. Germline values: CDR1 LNHDA, CDR2 SQIVND (reference sequence). CDR3 size: 13 residues. Trimming stripped 5 bases from V and 5 bases from J, with 12 bases between. The sequenced sample was CD4+ or CD8+ T cells sorted from blood, obtained in a trial of the OX40 agonist ivuxolimab. The receptor comes from an adult with an advanced solid tumor such as melanoma, head and neck, liver or kidney cancer. The rearrangement joins TRBV19 to TRBJ2-5; D ambiguous. The CDR3 DNA sequence: TGTGCCAGTAGTCCCTTGGGGTTGGAGACCCAGTACTTC. Protein product: CASSPLGLETQYF.